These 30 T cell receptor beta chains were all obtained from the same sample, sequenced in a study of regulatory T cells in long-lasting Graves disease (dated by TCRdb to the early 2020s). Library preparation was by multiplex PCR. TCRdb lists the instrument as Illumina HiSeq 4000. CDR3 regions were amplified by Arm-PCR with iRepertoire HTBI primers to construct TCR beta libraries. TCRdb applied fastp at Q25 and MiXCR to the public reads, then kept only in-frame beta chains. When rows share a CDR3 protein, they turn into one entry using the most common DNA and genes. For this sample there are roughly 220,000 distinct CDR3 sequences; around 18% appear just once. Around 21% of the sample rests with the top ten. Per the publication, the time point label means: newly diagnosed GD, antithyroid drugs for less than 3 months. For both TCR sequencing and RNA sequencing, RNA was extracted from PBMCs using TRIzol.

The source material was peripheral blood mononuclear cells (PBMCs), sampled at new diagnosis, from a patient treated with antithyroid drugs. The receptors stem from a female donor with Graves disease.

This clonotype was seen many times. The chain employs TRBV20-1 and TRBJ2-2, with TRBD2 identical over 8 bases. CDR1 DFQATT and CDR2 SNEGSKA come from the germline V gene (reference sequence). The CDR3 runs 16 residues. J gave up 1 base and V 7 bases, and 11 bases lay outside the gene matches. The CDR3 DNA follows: TGCAGTGTCCTGGGAGTAGCGGGGCAGAACACCGGGGAGCTGTTTTTT. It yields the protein CSVLGVAGQNTGELFF.

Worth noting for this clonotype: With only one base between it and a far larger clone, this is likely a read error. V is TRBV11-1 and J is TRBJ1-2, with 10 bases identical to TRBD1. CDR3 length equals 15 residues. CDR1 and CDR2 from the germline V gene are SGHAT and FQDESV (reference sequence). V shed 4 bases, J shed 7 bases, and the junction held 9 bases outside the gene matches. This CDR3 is CASSSRTGGLSGYTF. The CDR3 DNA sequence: TGTGCCAGCAGCTCCCGGACAGGGGGGTTGAGTGGCTACACCTTC.

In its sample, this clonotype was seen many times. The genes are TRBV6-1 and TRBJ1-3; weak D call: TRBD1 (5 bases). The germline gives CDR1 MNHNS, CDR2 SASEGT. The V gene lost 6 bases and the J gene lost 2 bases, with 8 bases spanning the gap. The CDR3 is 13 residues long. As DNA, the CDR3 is TGTGCCAGCAGCGACAGTACTGGAAACACCATATATTTT. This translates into CASSDSTGNTIYF.

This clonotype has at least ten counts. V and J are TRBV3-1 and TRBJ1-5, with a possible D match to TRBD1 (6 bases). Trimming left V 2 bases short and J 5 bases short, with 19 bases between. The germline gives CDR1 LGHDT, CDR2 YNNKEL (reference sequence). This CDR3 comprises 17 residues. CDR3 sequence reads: CASSQRGQSGGDQPQHF. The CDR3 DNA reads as TGTGCCAGCAGCCAAAGAGGACAGTCTGGGGGGGATCAGCCCCAGCATTTT.

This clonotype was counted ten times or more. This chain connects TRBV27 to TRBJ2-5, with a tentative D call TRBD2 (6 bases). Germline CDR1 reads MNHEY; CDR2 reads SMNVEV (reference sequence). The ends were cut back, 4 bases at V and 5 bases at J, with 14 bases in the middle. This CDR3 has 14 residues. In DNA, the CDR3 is TGTGCCAGCAGTTACGGGGGAGAGGGGGAGACCCAGTACTTC. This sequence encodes CASSYGGEGETQYF.

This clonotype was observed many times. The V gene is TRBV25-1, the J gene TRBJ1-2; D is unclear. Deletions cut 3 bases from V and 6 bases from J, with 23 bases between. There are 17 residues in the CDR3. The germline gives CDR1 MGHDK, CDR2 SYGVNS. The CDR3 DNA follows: TGTGCCAGCAGTGAGGCAGGCAAGGCGGGATATGGGGATGGCTACACCTTC. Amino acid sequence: CASSEAGKAGYGDGYTF.

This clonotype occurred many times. CDR3 nucleotide sequence: TGTGCCTGGAGTGTACGGAGGAACACTGAAGCTTTCTTT. Amino acids: CAWSVRRNTEAFF. The chain is built from TRBV30 and TRBJ1-1; D uncertain. The V gene lost 0 bases and the J gene lost 1 base, with 6 bases spanning the gap. The CDR3 length is 13 residues. Germline V gives CDR1 GTSNPN, CDR2 SVGIG (reference sequence).

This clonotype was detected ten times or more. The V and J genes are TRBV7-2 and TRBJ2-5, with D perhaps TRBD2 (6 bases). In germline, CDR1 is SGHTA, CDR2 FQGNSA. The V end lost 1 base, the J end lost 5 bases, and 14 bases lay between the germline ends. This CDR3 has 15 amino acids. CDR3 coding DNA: TGTGCCAGCAGCTTAGGATCGGCTAGCGCTGAGACCCAGTACTTC. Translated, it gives CASSLGSASAETQYF. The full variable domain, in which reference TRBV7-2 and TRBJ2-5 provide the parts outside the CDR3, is GAGVSQSPSNKVTEKGKDVELRCDPISGHTALYWYRQSLGQGLEFLIYFQGNSAPDKSGLPSDRFSAERTGGSVSTLTIQRTQQEDSAVYLCASSLGSASAETQYFGPGTRLLVL.

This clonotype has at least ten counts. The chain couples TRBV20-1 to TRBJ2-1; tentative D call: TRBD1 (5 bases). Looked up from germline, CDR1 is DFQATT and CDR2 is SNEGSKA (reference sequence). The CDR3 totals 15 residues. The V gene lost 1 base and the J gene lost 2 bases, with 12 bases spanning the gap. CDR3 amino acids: CSARGDLGAYNEQFF. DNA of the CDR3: TGCAGTGCTAGAGGCGATCTAGGGGCCTACAATGAGCAGTTCTTC.

In nucleotides, the CDR3 is TGTGCCAGCAGCCTGACGGACTCCGACTACTACAATGAGCAGTTCTTC. Translating it yields CASSLTDSDYYNEQFF. This sequence joins TRBV4-2 and TRBJ2-1; D is perhaps TRBD2 (5 bases). Trimming removed 4 bases at V and 3 bases at J, with 16 bases between. Germline CDR1 is LGHNA and CDR2 is YNFKEQ. There are 16 residues in the CDR3.

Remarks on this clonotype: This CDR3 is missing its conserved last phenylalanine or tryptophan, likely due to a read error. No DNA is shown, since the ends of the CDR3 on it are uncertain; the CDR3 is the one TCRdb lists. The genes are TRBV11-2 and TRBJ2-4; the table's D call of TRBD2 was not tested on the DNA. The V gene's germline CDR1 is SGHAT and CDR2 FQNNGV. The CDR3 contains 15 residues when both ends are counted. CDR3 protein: CASSLEASGTQYFGP.

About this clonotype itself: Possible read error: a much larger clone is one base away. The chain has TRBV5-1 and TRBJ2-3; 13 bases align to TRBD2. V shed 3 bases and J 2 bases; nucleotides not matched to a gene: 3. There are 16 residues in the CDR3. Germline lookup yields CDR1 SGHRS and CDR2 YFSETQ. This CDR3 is CASSSGLAGPTDTQYF. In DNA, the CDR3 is TGCGCCAGCAGCTCGGGACTAGCGGGACCCACAGATACGCAGTATTTT.

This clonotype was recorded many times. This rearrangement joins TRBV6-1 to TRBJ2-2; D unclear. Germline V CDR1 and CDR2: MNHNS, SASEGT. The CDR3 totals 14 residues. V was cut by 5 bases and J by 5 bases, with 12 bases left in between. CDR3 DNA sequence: TGTGCCAGCAGTCCCAAAAGGTGGACCGGGGAGCTGTTTTTT. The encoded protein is CASSPKRWTGELFF.

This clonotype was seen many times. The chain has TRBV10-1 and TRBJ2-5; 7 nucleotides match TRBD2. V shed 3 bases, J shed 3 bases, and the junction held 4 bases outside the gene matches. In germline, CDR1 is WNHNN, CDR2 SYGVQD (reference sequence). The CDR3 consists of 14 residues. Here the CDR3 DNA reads TGCGCCAGCAGTGACCCCGGACTAGAAGAGACCCAGTACTTC. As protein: CASSDPGLEETQYF.

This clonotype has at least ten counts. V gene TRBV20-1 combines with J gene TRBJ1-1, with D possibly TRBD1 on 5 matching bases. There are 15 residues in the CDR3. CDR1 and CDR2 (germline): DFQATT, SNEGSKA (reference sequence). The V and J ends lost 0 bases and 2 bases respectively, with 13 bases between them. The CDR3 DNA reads TGCAGTGCTAGAGAGGGGCGGACAATAAACACTGAAGCTTTCTTT. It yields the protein CSAREGRTINTEAFF.

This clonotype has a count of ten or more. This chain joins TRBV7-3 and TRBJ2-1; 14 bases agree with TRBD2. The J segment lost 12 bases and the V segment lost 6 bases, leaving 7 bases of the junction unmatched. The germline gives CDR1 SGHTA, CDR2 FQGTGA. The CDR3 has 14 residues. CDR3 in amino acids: CASSPTSGRAGQFF. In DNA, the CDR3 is TGTGCCAGCAGTCCGACTAGCGGGAGGGCCGGGCAGTTCTTC. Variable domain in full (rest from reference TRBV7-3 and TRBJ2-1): GAGVSQTPSNKVTEKGKYVELRCDPISGHTALYWYRQSLGQGPEFLIYFQGTGAADDSGLPNDRFFAVRPEGSVSTLKIQRTERGDSAVYLCASSPTSGRAGQFFGPGTRLTVL.

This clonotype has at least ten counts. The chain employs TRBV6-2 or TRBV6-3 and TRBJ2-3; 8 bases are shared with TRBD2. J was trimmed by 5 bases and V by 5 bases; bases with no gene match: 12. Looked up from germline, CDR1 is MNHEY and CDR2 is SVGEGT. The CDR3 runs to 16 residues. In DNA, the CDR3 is TGTGCCAGCAGTCGCAGAACAGCGGGAGCGGTAGATACGCAGTATTTT. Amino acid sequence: CASSRRTAGAVDTQYF.

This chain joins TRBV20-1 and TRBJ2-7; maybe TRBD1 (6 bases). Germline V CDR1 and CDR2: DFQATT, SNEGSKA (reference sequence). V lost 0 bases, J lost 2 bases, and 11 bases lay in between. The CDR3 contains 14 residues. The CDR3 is CSARDWGRTYEQYF. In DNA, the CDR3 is TGCAGTGCTAGAGATTGGGGGCGTACCTACGAGCAGTACTTC.

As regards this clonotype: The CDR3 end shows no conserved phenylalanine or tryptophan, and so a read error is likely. The CDR3 nucleotides read TGTGCCAGCAGCCCCCGGAGGGGCCAGCGGGTAGGCAATGAGCAGTTCCTC. This codes for CASSPRRGQRVGNEQFL. V and J are TRBV7-6 and TRBJ2-1, with a possible D match to TRBD2 (6 bases). The CDR3 contains 17 residues. CDR1 and CDR2 (germline): SGHVS, FNYEAQ. V lost 5 bases to trimming and J lost 6 bases, with 23 bases between them.

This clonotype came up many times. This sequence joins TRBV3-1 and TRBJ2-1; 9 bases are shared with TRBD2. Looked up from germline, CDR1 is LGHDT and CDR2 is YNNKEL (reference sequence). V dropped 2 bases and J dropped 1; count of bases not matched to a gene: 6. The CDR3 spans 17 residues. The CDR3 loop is CASSQTFSGSSYNEQFF. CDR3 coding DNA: TGTGCCAGCAGCCAAACCTTTAGCGGGAGTTCCTACAATGAGCAGTTCTTC.

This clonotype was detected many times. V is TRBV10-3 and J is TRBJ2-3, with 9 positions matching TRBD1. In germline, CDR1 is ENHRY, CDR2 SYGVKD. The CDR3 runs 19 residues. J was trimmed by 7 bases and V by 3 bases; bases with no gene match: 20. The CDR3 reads CAISDPTGGGRRSPYTQYF. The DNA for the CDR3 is TGTGCCATCAGTGACCCCACAGGGGGCGGAAGGAGGTCCCCATATACGCAGTATTTT.

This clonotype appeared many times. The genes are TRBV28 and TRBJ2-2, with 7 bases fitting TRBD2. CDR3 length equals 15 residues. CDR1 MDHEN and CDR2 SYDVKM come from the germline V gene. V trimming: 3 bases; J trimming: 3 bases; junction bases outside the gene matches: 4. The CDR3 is CASSFVGGYTGELFF. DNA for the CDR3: TGTGCCAGCAGTTTCGTGGGAGGGTACACCGGGGAGCTGTTTTTT.

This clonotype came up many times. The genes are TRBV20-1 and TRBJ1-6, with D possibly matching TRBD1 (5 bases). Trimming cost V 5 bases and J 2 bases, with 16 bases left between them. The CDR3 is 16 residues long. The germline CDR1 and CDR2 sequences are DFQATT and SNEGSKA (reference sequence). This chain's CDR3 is CSASPAGNPYNSPLHF. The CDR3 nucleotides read TGCAGTGCTTCTCCGGCAGGGAACCCCTATAATTCACCCCTCCACTTT.

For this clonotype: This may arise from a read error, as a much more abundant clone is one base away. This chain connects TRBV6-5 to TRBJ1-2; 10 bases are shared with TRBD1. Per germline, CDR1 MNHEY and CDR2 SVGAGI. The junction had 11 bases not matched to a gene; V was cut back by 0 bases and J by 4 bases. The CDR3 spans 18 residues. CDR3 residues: CASSYSPSGTGDSYGYTF. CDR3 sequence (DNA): TGTGCCAGCAGTTACTCCCCCTCCGGGACAGGGGACTCCTATGGCTACACCTTC.

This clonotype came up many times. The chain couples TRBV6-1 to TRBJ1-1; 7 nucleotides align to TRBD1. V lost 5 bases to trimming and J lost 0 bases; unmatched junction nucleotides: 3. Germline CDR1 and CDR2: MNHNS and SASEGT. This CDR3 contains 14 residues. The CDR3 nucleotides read TGTGCCAGCAGTACGACAGGGATGAACACTGAAGCTTTCTTT. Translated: CASSTTGMNTEAFF.

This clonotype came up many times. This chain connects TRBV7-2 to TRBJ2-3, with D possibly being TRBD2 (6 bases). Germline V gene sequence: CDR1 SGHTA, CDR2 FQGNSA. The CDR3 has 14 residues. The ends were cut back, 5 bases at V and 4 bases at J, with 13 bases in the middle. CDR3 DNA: TGTGCCAGCAGCCCCCGACTAGACTCAGATACGCAGTATTTT. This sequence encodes CASSPRLDSDTQYF.

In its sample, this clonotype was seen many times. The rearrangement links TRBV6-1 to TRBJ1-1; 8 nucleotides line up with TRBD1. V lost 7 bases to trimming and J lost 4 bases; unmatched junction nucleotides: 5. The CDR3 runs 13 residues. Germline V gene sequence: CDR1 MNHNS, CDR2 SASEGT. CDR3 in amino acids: CASNRGAGTEAFF. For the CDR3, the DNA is TGTGCCAGCAACAGGGGGGCTGGCACTGAAGCTTTCTTT.

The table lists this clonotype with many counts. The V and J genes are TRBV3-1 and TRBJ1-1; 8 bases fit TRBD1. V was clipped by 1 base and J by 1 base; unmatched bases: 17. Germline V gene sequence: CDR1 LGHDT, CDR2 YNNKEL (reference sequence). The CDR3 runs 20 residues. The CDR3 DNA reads TGTGCCAGCAGCCAAGCCCCCGGTGTGGCAGGGGGCTTCGGGAACACTGAAGCTTTCTTT. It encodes CASSQAPGVAGGFGNTEAFF.

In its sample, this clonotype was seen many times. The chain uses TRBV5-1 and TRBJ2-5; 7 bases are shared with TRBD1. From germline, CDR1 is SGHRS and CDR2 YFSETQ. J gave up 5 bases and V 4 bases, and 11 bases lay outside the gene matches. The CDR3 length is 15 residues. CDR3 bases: TGCGCCAGCAGCCCTGGAGACAGGGCAAAGGAGACCCAGTACTTC. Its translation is CASSPGDRAKETQYF.

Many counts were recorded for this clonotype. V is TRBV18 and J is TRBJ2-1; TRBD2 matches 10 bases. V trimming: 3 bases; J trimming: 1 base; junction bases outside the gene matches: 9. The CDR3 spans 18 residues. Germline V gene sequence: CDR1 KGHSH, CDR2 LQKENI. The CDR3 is CASSPLAGAGMSYNEQFF. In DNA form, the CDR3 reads TGTGCCAGCTCACCCCTAGCGGGAGCGGGGATGTCCTACAATGAGCAGTTCTTC.